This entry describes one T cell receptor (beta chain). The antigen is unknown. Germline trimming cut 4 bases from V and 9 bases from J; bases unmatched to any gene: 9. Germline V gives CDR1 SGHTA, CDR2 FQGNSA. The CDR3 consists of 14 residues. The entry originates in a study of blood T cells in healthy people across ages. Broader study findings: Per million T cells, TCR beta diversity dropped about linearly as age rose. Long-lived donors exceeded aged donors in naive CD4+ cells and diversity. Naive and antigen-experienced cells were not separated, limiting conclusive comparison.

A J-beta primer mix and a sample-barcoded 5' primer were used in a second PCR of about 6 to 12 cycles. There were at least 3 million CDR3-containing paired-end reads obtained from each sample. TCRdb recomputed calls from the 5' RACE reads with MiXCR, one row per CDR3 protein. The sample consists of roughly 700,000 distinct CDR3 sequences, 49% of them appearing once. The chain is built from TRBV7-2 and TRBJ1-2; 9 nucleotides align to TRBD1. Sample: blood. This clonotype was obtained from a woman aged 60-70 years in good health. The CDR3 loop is CASSSRTGEQSYTF. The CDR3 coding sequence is TGTGCCAGCAGCTCCCGGACAGGGGAGCAGAGCTACACCTTC.